This T cell receptor (beta chain) is from a study of cytomegalovirus exposure and HLA in healthy donors. Germline V gene sequence: CDR1 SEHNR, CDR2 FQNEAQ (reference sequence). This CDR3 contains 17 residues. The junction had 5 bases not matched to a gene; V was cut back by 0 bases and J by 0 bases. Vbeta (60) and Jbeta (13) primers were used in the PCR. Generated by immunoSEQ multiplex PCR, the TCRdb table keeps only in-frame clones and is missing some. The data contain about 270,000 clones, roughly 70% of them seen just once; the ten biggest clones take up around 2.3%. The clonotype was recovered from a female donor in good health and CMV-seronegative. What was sequenced was PBMCs. This chain connects TRBV7-9 to TRBJ2-1; 7 nucleotides agree with TRBD2. The CDR3 sequence is CASSLAWEGDSYNEQFF. In DNA, the CDR3 is TGTGCCAGCAGCTTAGCGTGGGAGGGAGACTCCTACAATGAGCAGTTCTTC.